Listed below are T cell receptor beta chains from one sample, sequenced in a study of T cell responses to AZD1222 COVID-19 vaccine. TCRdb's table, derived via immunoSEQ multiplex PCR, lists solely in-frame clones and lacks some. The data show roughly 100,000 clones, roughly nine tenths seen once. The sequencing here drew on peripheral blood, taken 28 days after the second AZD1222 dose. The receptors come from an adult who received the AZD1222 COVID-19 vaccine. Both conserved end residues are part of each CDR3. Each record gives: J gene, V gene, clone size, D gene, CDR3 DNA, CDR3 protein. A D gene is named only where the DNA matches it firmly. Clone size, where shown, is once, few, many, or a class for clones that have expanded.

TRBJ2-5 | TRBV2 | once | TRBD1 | TGTGCCAGCAGTGCGGGACAGGGATTTGGGGAGACCCAGTACTTC | CASSAGQGFGETQYF
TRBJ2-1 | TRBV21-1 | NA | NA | TGTGCCAGCAGCAAAGATCCAGGGTCCACTGAGCAGTTCTTC | CASSKDPGSTEQFF
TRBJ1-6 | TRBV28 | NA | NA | TGTGCCAGCAATGGAGGGGGGGGCCATTCACCCCTCCACTTT | CASNGGGGHSPLHF
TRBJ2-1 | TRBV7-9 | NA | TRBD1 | TGTGCCAGCAGCTCTATACAGGGGGCGGGCAATGAGCAGTTCTTC | CASSSIQGAGNEQFF
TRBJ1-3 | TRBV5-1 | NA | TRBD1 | TGCGCCAGCAGCTTAACGGGACAGGGACGAAACACCATATATTTT | CASSLTGQGRNTIYF
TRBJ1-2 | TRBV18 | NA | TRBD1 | TGTGCCAGCTCACCAGGGACAGGCCCCTCTGGCTACACCTTC | CASSPGTGPSGYTF
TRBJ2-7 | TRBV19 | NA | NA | TGTGCCAGTAGCGCGGTCCCGGAAGGCGAGCAGTACTTC | CASSAVPEGEQYF
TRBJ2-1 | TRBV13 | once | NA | TGTGCCAGCAGGGGATTAGGGGGGGTCTCCTACAATGAGCAGTTCTTC | CASRGLGGVSYNEQFF
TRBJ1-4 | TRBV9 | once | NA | TGTGCCAGCAGCCCGATGGGGTTGGCTAATGAAAAACTGTTTTTT | CASSPMGLANEKLFF
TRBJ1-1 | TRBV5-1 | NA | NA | TGCGCCAGCAGCTCTCAGGGAGACCGTGAAGCTTTCTTT | CASSSQGDREAFF
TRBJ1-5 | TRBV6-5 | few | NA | TGTGCCAGCACTATCGACCCAGGGAGGCATCAGCCCCAGCATTTT | CASTIDPGRHQPQHF
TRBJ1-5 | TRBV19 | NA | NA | TGTGCCAGTAGAGGGTCGGGGCGTTGGCGGCCCCAGCATTTT | CASRGSGRWRPQHF
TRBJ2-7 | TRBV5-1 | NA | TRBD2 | TGCGCCAGCAGCCCCATGGCGGCGGGAGGCGAGCAGTACTTC | CASSPMAAGGEQYF
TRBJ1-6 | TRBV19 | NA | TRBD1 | TGTGCCAGTAGTATAGTCGGGACAGAGAATTCACCCCTCCACTTT | CASSIVGTENSPLHF
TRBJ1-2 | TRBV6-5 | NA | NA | TGTGCCAGCAGCCTAACAAAGGCGGGCTATGGCTACACCTTC | CASSLTKAGYGYTF
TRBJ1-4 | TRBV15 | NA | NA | TGTGCCACCAGCAGCGGGACAAGGGAAAAACTGTTTTTT | CATSSGTREKLFF
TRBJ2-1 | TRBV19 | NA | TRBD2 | TGTGCCAGTAGTATTAAAGGACTAGCGGGAGGCAATGAGCAGTTCTTC | CASSIKGLAGGNEQFF
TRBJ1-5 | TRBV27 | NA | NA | TGTGCCAGCAGCCCAGGGGCAGGGAGCAATCAGCCCCAGCATTTT | CASSPGAGSNQPQHF
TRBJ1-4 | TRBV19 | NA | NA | TGTGCCAGTAGTATGGAGGGGATGCGAAATGAAAAACTGTTTTTT | CASSMEGMRNEKLFF
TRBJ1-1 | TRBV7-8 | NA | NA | TGTGCCAGCAGCTTAGGTGTCAGCCACACTGAAGCTTTCTTT | CASSLGVSHTEAFF
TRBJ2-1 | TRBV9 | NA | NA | TGTGCCAGCAGCGCACCCCTCGGGGTTAGCGGAGCCCGAAATGAGCAGTTCTTC | CASSAPLGVSGARNEQFF
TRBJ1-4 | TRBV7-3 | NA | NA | TGTGCCAGCAGCTCAACCTCGGGGTTAACTAATGAAAAACTGTTTTTT | CASSSTSGLTNEKLFF
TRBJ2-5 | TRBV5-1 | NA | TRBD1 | TGCGCCAGCAGCTTGAATACGGGACAGGGCGGTGAGACCCAGTACTTC | CASSLNTGQGGETQYF
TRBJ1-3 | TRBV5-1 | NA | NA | TGCGCCAGCAGCTTTGATGGGGTACGAAACACCATATATTTT | CASSFDGVRNTIYF
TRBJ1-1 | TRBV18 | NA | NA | TGTGCCAGCTCACCCAGACAGGACCTGAACACTGAAGCTTTCTTT | CASSPRQDLNTEAFF
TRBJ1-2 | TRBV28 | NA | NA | TGTGCCAGCAGCCCCGCCACTTTCCATGGCTACACCTTC | CASSPATFHGYTF
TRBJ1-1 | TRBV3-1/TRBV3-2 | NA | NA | TGTGCCAGCAGCCAAGCGGCAGGGTATAGGGAGAAGAACACTGAAGCTTTCTTT | CASSQAAGYREKNTEAFF
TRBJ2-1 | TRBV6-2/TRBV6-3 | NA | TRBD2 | TGTGCCAGCAGTTACTCGAATAGCGGGATAATGAAAGAGCAGTTCTTC | CASSYSNSGIMKEQFF
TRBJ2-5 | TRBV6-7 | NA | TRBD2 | TGTGCCAGCAGTAGGGGACTAGGGATATCCCAGGTCCAAGAGACCCAGTACTTC | CASSRGLGISQVQETQYF
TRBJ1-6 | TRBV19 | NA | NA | TGTGCCAGTAGGCGCGAAGGGGATGGATCACCCCTCCACTTT | CASRREGDGSPLHF
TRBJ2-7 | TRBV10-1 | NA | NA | TGCGCCAGCAGTGAGGGGCCCCGGATGAGTGGAGAGCAGTACTTC | CASSEGPRMSGEQYF
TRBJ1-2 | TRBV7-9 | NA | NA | TGTGCCAGCAGCTTAGGGGACTCAGCTAACTATGGCTACACCTTC | CASSLGDSANYGYTF
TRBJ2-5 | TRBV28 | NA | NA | TGTGCCAGCAGCGAGGCCCCCCAGAGTCCTGTCCAAGAGACCCAGTACTTC | CASSEAPQSPVQETQYF
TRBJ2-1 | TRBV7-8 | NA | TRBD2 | TGTGCCAGCAGCCCGATACGACCTGGGACTAGCGCTTGGAGATACTCCTACAATGAGCAGTTCTTC | CASSPIRPGTSAWRYSYNEQFF
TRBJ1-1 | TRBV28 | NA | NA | TGTGCCAGCAGTCCAGGACAGATCGCTGAAGCTTTCTTT | CASSPGQIAEAFF
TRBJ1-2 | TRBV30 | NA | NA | TGTGCCTGGAGTCCACTCTCGACACGGGCGGACTATGGCTACACCTTC | CAWSPLSTRADYGYTF
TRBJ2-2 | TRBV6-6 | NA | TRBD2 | TGTGCCAGCAGCCGACTATACAGCGGGAGGTTGATCGGGGAGCTGTTTTTT | CASSRLYSGRLIGELFF
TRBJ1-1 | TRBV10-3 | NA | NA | TGTGCCATCAGTGAGTCGATGAACACTGAAGCTTTCTTT | CAISESMNTEAFF
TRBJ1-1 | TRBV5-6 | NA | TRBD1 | TGTGCCAGCAGCTTGGTAGGGACAGGGGAGTCTGAAGCTTTCTTT | CASSLVGTGESEAFF
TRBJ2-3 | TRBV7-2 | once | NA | TGTGCCAGCAGCGGATACCAGCCCAATACGCAGTATTTT | CASSGYQPNTQYF
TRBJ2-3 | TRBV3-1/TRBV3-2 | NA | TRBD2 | TGTGCCAGCAGCCAAGACACTAGCGGGAGGGCCAGAGATACGCAGTATTTT | CASSQDTSGRARDTQYF
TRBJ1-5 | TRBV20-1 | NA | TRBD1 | TGCAGTGCTAGTTTGGGCAGGGGGGACCAGCCCCAGCATTTT | CSASLGRGDQPQHF
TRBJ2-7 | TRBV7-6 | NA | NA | TGTGCCAGCAGCTTAGGAAAAGGGATAGGCGAGCAGTACTTC | CASSLGKGIGEQYF
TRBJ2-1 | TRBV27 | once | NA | TGTGCCAGCAGTTTCGGGACGCCCGTCGATGAGCAGTTCTTC | CASSFGTPVDEQFF
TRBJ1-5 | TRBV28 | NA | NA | TGTGCCAGCAGTACCGGCAATCAGCCCCAGCATTTT | CASSTGNQPQHF
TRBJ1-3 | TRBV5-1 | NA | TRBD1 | TGCGCCAGCAGCGACGGACAGGCTTCTGGAAACACCATATATTTT | CASSDGQASGNTIYF
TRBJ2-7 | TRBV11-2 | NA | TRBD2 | TGTGCCAGCAGACGCCGGGAGGGGGGACTAGCGGGAGAGAGCGAGCAGTACTTC | CASRRREGGLAGESEQYF
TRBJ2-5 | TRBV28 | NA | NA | NA | CASSSSTGRQETQYF